The entry that follows covers one T cell receptor beta chain sequence. This clone's antigen is unknown. Within one base of it there is no much larger clone, and no base qualities were kept. The data derive from a study of CD8 T cell repertoires and HIV-1 epitope variants (dated by TCRdb to about 2020). With regard to the full study: In separate culture wells, T cells were stimulated with each of twenty-five peptides that represented autologous and known Gag and Nef epitope variants. The control conditions were a CMV, EBV and flu peptide pool, the Ebola AY9 epitope as a negative control, and a well with no peptide. The epitopes tested covered three Gag epitope families plus Nef HW9 and YT9. Using the EasySep Human T Cell Enrichment Kit, T cells were enriched and then co-cultured with an equal number of autologous T cell-negative cells acting as antigen-presenting cells. The cultures were grown for more than 9 days in IMDM with gentamicin, and half of the media was changed on days 3 and 7 with IL-2, IL-7 and IL-15 added. An aliquot of 1M T cells was saved as an uncultured baseline condition, separate from the approximately 75 T cell cultures. A total of 83 T cell cultures were run, with each culture condition done in triplicate except for one peptide, which was done in duplicate.

The EasySep Human CD8+ T Cell Enrichment Kit was used on day 10 to isolate CD8+ T cells from every culture. TCR beta CDR3 regions were sequenced at survey depth on the immunoSEQ platform. The QIAamp DNA micro kit was used to extract genomic DNA from every cultured and uncultured CD8+ T cell population. The paper's processing steps were these. Samples with under 5,000 productive reads were excluded, and this exclusion removed about 6.5% of the roughly 80 HIV peptide-stimulated cultures. A MANAFEST web app trimmed sequences to CDR3 and removed nonproductive sequences, CDR3s under 5 amino acids, and those not starting C or ending F/W. To count as antigen-specific, a clonotype had to be expanded in at least 2 of 3 replicates compared with the no-peptide control at FDR 0.01, and only within one epitope family. Specific clonotypes also needed at least fivefold higher frequency than in wells stimulated with peptides from other epitope families. Here the immuneACCESS table is served through TCRdb, limited to in-frame sequences with V and J called. Missing clones are a known gap in these copies; in checked studies unresolved V genes cover under half, and the rest lacks a known reason. V, J and clone size were drawn from that table, and D and trimming were deduced from the DNA. Present in this sample are 5,900 or so clones, about 71% of which were seen just once. Of the sample, roughly 43% is held by the ten largest clones.

Its CDR3 holds 17 amino acids, cysteine through phenylalanine. The read is trimmed to its CDR3 DNA, 51 bases read in frame from base 1. V is clipped by 2 bases and J by 3 bases, and the sequence between their germline boundaries is 19 bases long. According to the germline V gene (reference sequence), CDR1 reads LNHDA and CDR2 reads SQIVND. Beyond this particular receptor, the publication reports: Fewer than 10 antigen-specific TCR beta clonotypes were identified, and five or six of them appeared cross-reactive for autologous or known escape epitope variants. Roughly 5 clonotypes recognized the Nef KF9 family and one clonotype recognized the HW9 family, while no responses were seen to the TAALDMSHF plasma variant. The assay identified only TCR beta chains and indicated proliferation in response to antigen, without indicating T cell function or cytokine profile.

The V and J genes are TRBV19 and TRBJ1-2; a tentative D match to TRBD1 spans 5 bases. The specimen was cultured CD8+ T cells derived from PBMCs. The clonotype comes from a male donor with HIV. The CDR3 has the sequence CASSIMFGAGDHYGYTF. At the DNA level, the sequence is TGTGCCAGTAGTATAATGTTCGGGGCAGGAGACCACTATGGCTACACCTTC. This CDR3, with the reference TRBV19 and TRBJ1-2 proteins standing in past its ends, gives the full variable domain DGGITQSPKYLFRKEGQNVTLSCEQNLNHDAMYWYRQDPGQGLRLIYYSQIVNDFQKGDIAEGYSVSREKKESFPLTVTSAQKNPTAFYLCASSIMFGAGDHYGYTFGSGTRLTVV.